This T cell receptor beta chain was retrieved from a study of beta chain features in type 1 diabetes. About the research overall: Over all samples combined, about 100,000,000 sorted cells were examined.

This clone was seen a handful of times. Antigen unknown. The trim removed 4 bases at V and 2 bases at J, leaving 5 bases unmatched. CDR3 length: 14 residues. CDR1 SGHRS and CDR2 YFSETQ come from the germline V gene. Expressed TCRB transcripts were sequenced because the entire RNA isolate underwent reverse transcription. Profiled with immunoSEQ multiplex PCR; TCRdb holds only in-frame clones, not every one. The sample has around 280,000 clones, 15% seen once. Study observations and caveats: When Type 1 diabetes patients were examined, their TCRB CDR3s proved moderately but significantly shorter in all four CD4+ subsets. Insertions were fewer and deletions more numerous at VDJ junctions in type 1 diabetes patients.

The rearrangement uses TRBV5-1 and TRBJ2-5; 7 bases are a match to TRBD1. The receptor was derived from a man younger than 35 with type 1 diabetes. The material sequenced was naive CD4+ T cells from blood. The CDR3 DNA sequence: TGCGCCAGCAGCCCGGGACAGCGACAAGAGACCCAGTACTTC. Translating it yields CASSPGQRQETQYF.